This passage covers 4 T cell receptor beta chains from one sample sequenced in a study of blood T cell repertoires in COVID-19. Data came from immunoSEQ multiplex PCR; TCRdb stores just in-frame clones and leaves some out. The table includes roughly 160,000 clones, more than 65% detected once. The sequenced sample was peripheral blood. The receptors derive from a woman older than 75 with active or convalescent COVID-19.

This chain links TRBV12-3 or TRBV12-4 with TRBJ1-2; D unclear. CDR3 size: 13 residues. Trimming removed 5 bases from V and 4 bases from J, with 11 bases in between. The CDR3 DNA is TGTGCCAGCAGTGCCTATGTTAGCTATGGCTACACCTTC. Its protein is CASSAYVSYGYTF.

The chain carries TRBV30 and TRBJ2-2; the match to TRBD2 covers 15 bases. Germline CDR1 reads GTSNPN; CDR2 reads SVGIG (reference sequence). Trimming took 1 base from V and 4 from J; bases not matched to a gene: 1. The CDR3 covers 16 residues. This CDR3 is CAWSGGLAGGTGELFF. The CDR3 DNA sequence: TGTGCCTGGAGTGGGGGACTAGCGGGAGGCACCGGGGAGCTGTTTTTT. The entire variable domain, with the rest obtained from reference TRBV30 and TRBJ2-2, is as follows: SQTIHQWPATLVQPVGSPLSLECTVEGTSNPNLYWYRQAAGRGLQLLFYSVGIGQISSEVPQNLSASRPQDRQFILSSKKLLLSDSGFYLCAWSGGLAGGTGELFFGEGSRLTVL.

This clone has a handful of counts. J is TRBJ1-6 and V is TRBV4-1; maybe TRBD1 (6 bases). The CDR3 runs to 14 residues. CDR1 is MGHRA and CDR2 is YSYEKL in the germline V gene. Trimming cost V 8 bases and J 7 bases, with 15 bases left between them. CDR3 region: CASAREGGNSPLHF. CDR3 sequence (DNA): TGCGCCAGCGCCCGTGAGGGGGGGAATTCACCCCTCCACTTT.

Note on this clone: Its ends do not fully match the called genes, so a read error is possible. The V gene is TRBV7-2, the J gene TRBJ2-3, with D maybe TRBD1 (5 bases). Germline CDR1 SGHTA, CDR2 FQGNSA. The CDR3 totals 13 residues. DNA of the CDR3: TGTGCCAGCGGCTTTAGGGGTTCAGATACGCAGTATTTT. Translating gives CASGFRGSDTQYF.